The 8 T cell receptor beta chains below come from one sample, sequenced in a study of neurological immune-mediated disorders. TCRdb called the 5' RACE reads again in MiXCR, with one record for every CDR3 protein. The sample lists tens of thousands of distinct CDR3 sequences, 17% occurring once. Material for sequencing was PBMCs. These receptors all come from a woman between 40 and 50 years old in good health.

This clonotype was counted many times. This chain links TRBV12-3 or TRBV12-4 with TRBJ2-2, with D possibly being TRBD1 or TRBD2 (6 bases each). This CDR3 is built from 15 residues. V was cut by 4 bases and J by 5 bases, with 14 bases left in between. The CDR3 DNA is TGTGCCAGCAGTTCCTTGGGGGGCGGGACCGGGGAGCTGTTTTTT. Protein: CASSSLGGGTGELFF.

This clonotype was seen many times. The chain combines TRBV4-3 with TRBJ2-3, with 9 bases lining up with TRBD2. V trimming: 2 bases; J trimming: 6 bases; junction bases outside the gene matches: 6. Germline V gene sequence: CDR1 LGHNA, CDR2 YSLEER. CDR3 length: 15 amino acids. CDR3 nucleotide sequence: TGCGCCAGCAGCCAACAGCCCGGGACTAGCGATACGCAGTATTTT. It specifies CASSQQPGTSDTQYF.

In its sample, this clonotype was seen many times. J is TRBJ2-1 and V is TRBV7-3; 8 positions match TRBD2. CDR3 length equals 15 residues. The V gene end was trimmed by 0 bases and the J gene end by 9 bases; junction bases not matched to a gene: 7. Germline assignment: CDR1 SGHTA and CDR2 FQGTGA. The CDR3 sequence is CASSLTSAGVSEQFF. The CDR3 coding sequence is TGTGCCAGCAGCTTAACTTCAGCGGGGGTTAGTGAGCAGTTCTTC.

This rearrangement joins TRBV6-1 to TRBJ1-5; D possibly corresponds to TRBD1 (5 bases). This CDR3 has 15 amino acids. Germline assignment: CDR1 MNHNS and CDR2 SASEGT. Between the trimmed V and J ends, which lost 11 bases and 4 bases, there was a span of 21 bases. In DNA, the CDR3 is TGTGCCGGACGTCCTTCGTCCACAGGTAATCAGCCCCAGCATTTT. As protein: CAGRPSSTGNQPQHF.

This clonotype came up many times. The rearrangement links TRBV12-3 or TRBV12-4 to TRBJ2-2; TRBD1 aligns across 12 bases. The CDR3 sequence is 16 residues long. Trimming at V came to 5 bases and at J to 7 bases, leaving 8 bases not matched to a gene. The CDR3: CASSQGTGGDHGELFF. CDR3 nucleotide sequence: TGTGCCAGCAGTCAAGGGACAGGGGGCGATCACGGGGAGCTGTTTTTT.

On this clonotype: A much larger clone lies a single base off, so this may be a read error. V usage is TRBV10-3 and J usage is TRBJ1-2, with D perhaps TRBD1 (5 bases). The CDR3 totals 13 residues. The ends were cut back, 6 bases at V and 4 bases at J, with 12 bases in the middle. CDR1 is ENHRY and CDR2 is SYGVKD in the germline V gene. The CDR3 DNA is TGTGCCATCAGGGGGCAATCCTCCTATGGCTACACCTTC. Its protein product is CAIRGQSSYGYTF.

This chain joins TRBV7-2 and TRBJ2-3; 10 positions agree with TRBD2. The J segment lost 7 bases and the V segment lost 2 bases, leaving 6 bases of the junction unmatched. The germline V gene encodes CDR1 SGHTA and CDR2 FQGNSA. The CDR3 has 15 residues. CDR3 amino acids: CTSSLKRGGPYTQYF. DNA of the CDR3: TGTACCAGCAGCTTAAAGCGGGGGGGACCATATACGCAGTATTTT.

This clonotype appeared many times. V gene TRBV28 combines with J gene TRBJ1-4; D possibly corresponds to TRBD1 (6 bases). Germline V gene data show CDR1 as MDHEN and CDR2 as SYDVKM. CDR3 size: 16 residues. V was trimmed by 5 bases and J by 8 bases, leaving 21 bases between them. CDR3 amino acids: CASSPLRDDRLEKLFF. For the CDR3, the DNA is TGTGCCAGCAGTCCACTCCGGGACGACAGGTTGGAAAAACTGTTTTTT.